The subject of this entry is one T cell receptor (beta chain). This sample was included in a study of technical replicates of blood from a handful of donors. Profiled with immunoSEQ multiplex PCR; TCRdb holds only in-frame clones, not every one. The table has about 63,000 clones, around 84% seen once. The sample comprised PBMCs. This receptor was obtained from a human donor in good health. Some clones in this sample may be carry-over from other donors' samples.

CDR3 nucleotides: TGCAGCGTTGATCAAGGGGGACGGGGTAATGAGCAGTTCTTC. Its translation: CSVDQGGRGNEQFF. V is TRBV29-1 and J is TRBJ2-1; TRBD1 might be the D (6 bases). V was cut by 3 bases and J by 7 bases, with 16 bases left in between. Germline loops: CDR1 SQVTM, CDR2 ANQGSEA. The CDR3 runs to 14 residues.